These T cell receptor beta chains were read from a single sample in a study of blood T cell repertoires in COVID-19. Using immunoSEQ multiplex PCR, the repertoire was profiled, and TCRdb retains in-frame clones only, with some absent. Altogether 300,000 or so clones are present, about nine tenths being singletons, with the ten largest covering less than 3.5%. The material sequenced was peripheral blood. These receptors were taken from a woman aged 25 to 39 with COVID-19, enrolled during active disease. Each CDR3 is given with its conserved first and last residue. A D gene is named only where the DNA matches it firmly. Clone size is stated in some rows and not others, as once, few, many or a class when expanded.

d_call | j_call | clone_size | v_call | cdr3_nt | cdr3_aa
. | TRBJ1-2 | . | TRBV30 | TGTGCCTGGAAGAAAGTTCCCTGGGAGGGCTACACCTTC | CAWKKVPWEGYTF
. | TRBJ1-1 | . | TRBV30 | TGTGCCTGGAGTGTACGGGGGGCTTACACTGAAGCTTTCTTT | CAWSVRGAYTEAFF
. | TRBJ1-1 | . | TRBV12-5 | TGTGCTAGTGGTTTTGGAGTTGAAGCTTTCTTT | CASGFGVEAFF
TRBD1 | TRBJ1-1 | . | TRBV19 | TGTGCCAGTAGTTTCTTCCGGGACAGACAGCGAACTGAAGCTTTCTTT | CASSFFRDRQRTEAFF
. | TRBJ2-7 | . | TRBV4-2 | TGTGCCAGCAGCCAGGAAGCTAGCTCCGCGGGACAGTCCCTGGACGAGCAGTACTTC | CASSQEASSAGQSLDEQYF
TRBD1 | TRBJ2-3 | few | TRBV7-2 | TGTGCCAGCAGCTTAGTTAGATTTCGTCCAGGGGGAGATACGCAGTATTTT | CASSLVRFRPGGDTQYF
. | TRBJ2-5 | . | TRBV19 | TGTGCCAGTAGTTCGCAGGGGATGTGGACCCAGTACTTC | CASSSQGMWTQYF
TRBD2 | TRBJ2-6 | . | TRBV19 | TGTGCCAGTAGTATAGTCGGGGGGGAGGACGGGGCCAACGTCCTGACTTTC | CASSIVGGEDGANVLTF
. | TRBJ1-5 | . | TRBV6-5 | TGTGCCAGCAGTACGCGGGGAGACGGTCAGCCCCAGCATTTT | CASSTRGDGQPQHF
. | TRBJ1-4 | . | TRBV6-1 | TGTGCCAGCAGTGATCGGGGGGCTAATGAAAAACTGTTTTTT | CASSDRGANEKLFF
TRBD2 | TRBJ2-7 | . | TRBV6-5 | TGTGCCAGCAACGAGGCTAGCGGTAGCTCCTACGAGCAGTACTTC | CASNEASGSSYEQYF
TRBD1 | TRBJ1-4 | . | TRBV5-1 | TGCGCCAGCAGCTTGGAGGGTAGGGGGCTGGGAGAAAAACTGTTTTTT | CASSLEGRGLGEKLFF
. | TRBJ1-2 | . | TRBV5-6 | TGTGCCAGCAGCTTGTTCCAGGCTAACTATGGCTACACCTTC | CASSLFQANYGYTF
. | TRBJ1-1 | . | TRBV6-6 | TGTGCCAGCAGTTACTCGGCGGGGGTTAGGGAAGCTTTCTTT | CASSYSAGVREAFF
. | TRBJ1-5 | . | TRBV15 | TGTGCCACCAGCAGAGATTCTGATCAGCCCCAGCATTTT | CATSRDSDQPQHF
. | TRBJ2-7 | . | TRBV18 | TGTGCCAGCTCACCAACGGGAGACATCGACCTTTACGAGCAGTACTTC | CASSPTGDIDLYEQYF
TRBD2 | TRBJ2-5 | . | TRBV3-1/TRBV3-2 | TGTGCCAGCAGCCAAGATCCCTTAGCGGGAGGGCAAGAGACCCAGTACTTC | CASSQDPLAGGQETQYF
TRBD1 | TRBJ1-5 | . | TRBV30 | TGTGCCTGGAGTAAACAGGGGGCACAGCCCCAGCATTTT | CAWSKQGAQPQHF
. | TRBJ2-7 | . | TRBV19 | TGTGCCAGTAGCACCGGGGACTTCGGTTGGGTTAACGAGCAGTACTTC | CASSTGDFGWVNEQYF
. | TRBJ1-1 | . | TRBV5-1 | TGCGCCAGCTCCGGAACAGGCTTTCCCACTGAAGCTTTCTTT | CASSGTGFPTEAFF
TRBD1 | TRBJ2-7 | . | TRBV9 | TGTGCCAGCAGCGTAGACCCTAGGACAGGGTACATGGAGGAGCAGTACTTC | CASSVDPRTGYMEEQYF
. | TRBJ1-2 | . | TRBV7-2 | TGTGCCAGCAGCTCGACACGTGGCTACACCTTC | CASSSTRGYTF
. | TRBJ2-1 | . | TRBV6-4 | TGTGCCAGCAGTGACGTGAGTTCCTACAATGAGCAGTTCTTC | CASSDVSSYNEQFF
. | TRBJ1-6 | . | TRBV30 | TGTGCCTGGAGTGGGGTAGCCCTTAATTCACCCCTCCACTTT | CAWSGVALNSPLHF
. | TRBJ1-2 | . | TRBV12-3/TRBV12-4 | TGTGCCAGCAGTCCAGGCTATGGCTACACCTTC | CASSPGYGYTF
TRBD1 | TRBJ1-4 | . | TRBV19 | TGTGCCAGTAGTATCCGGACAGGACGCACGCCGAATGAAAAACTGTTTTTT | CASSIRTGRTPNEKLFF
TRBD2 | TRBJ2-7 | . | TRBV5-6 | TGTGCCAGCAGCCTGAGCGGGAGGTTCACCTACGAGCAGTACTTC | CASSLSGRFTYEQYF
TRBD2 | TRBJ2-7 | few | TRBV3-1/TRBV3-2 | TGTGCCAGCAGCCAACCCTTAGCGGGAGGGAAAGCTACCGAGCAGTACTTC | CASSQPLAGGKATEQYF
. | TRBJ1-2 | . | TRBV2 | TGTGCCAGCATTACAGGAAACTATGGCTACACCTTC | CASITGNYGYTF
. | TRBJ1-2 | . | TRBV30 | TGTGCCTGGAGTGTAGGAGAAGGCTACACCTTC | CAWSVGEGYTF
TRBD2 | TRBJ2-3 | . | TRBV19 | TGTGCCACAAGCCGGACTAGCGGGAGGGCCAAGGCAGATACGCAGTATTTT | CATSRTSGRAKADTQYF
. | TRBJ1-5 | once | TRBV2 | TGTGCCAGCAGCCGGGACACAGATCAGCCCCAGCATTTT | CASSRDTDQPQHF
TRBD1 | TRBJ2-2 | . | TRBV2 | TGTGCCACGAGGGGGCAGGTCTTGAACACCGGGGAGCTGTTTTTT | CATRGQVLNTGELFF
TRBD2 | TRBJ2-5 | . | TRBV9 | TGTGCCAGCAGCCCCGGGACTAGCCGAGAGACCCAGTACTTC | CASSPGTSRETQYF
. | TRBJ2-7 | . | TRBV6-5 | TGTGCCAGCAGTTCCCAGGGGAGTCCCTACGAGCAGTACTTC | CASSSQGSPYEQYF
. | TRBJ2-7 | . | TRBV10-3 | TGTGCCATCACTACTACGGACTATCGGGACTCCTACGAGCAGTACTTC | CAITTTDYRDSYEQYF
. | TRBJ2-2 | . | TRBV19 | TGTGCCAGTAGAACCCCCTCTTTGAGTATCGGGGAGCTGTTTTTT | CASRTPSLSIGELFF
. | TRBJ1-2 | . | TRBV5-1 | TGCGCCAGCACGGGGGGCGGCTATGGCTACACCTTC | CASTGGGYGYTF
TRBD1 | TRBJ1-6 | . | TRBV5-4 | TGTGCCAGCAGCATAGGGACAGCATATAATTCACCCCTCCACTTT | CASSIGTAYNSPLHF
. | TRBJ2-1 | once | TRBV5-8 | TGTGCCAGCAGCTTGGGTGTTAGTAGTGAGCAGTTCTTC | CASSLGVSSEQFF
. | TRBJ2-7 | . | TRBV20-1 | TGCAGTGCTAGCCCATCCTACGAGCAGTACTTC | CSASPSYEQYF
TRBD2 | TRBJ2-7 | . | TRBV7-8 | TGTGCCAGCAGCTTATCGGTTCGAGCGGGAGCTTCAGACGAGCAGTACTTC | CASSLSVRAGASDEQYF